One sample yielded the 25 T cell receptor beta chains listed below, sequenced in a study of early T cells in non-severe SARS-CoV-2 infection. MiXCR, applied by TCRdb to the 5' RACE reads, yields one record per CDR3 protein. Of about 69,000 distinct CDR3 sequences in the sample, under 9.5% are singletons; the top ten hold under 7%. Sequencing was performed on whole blood. These receptors were obtained from an adult who was a healthcare worker with PCR-confirmed SARS-CoV-2 infection or an uninfected control (not recorded which).

This clonotype was counted between two and nine times. This chain links TRBV18 with TRBJ2-1, with D unclear. The CDR3 extends over 15 amino acids. V lost 4 bases and J 8 bases, leaving 18 bases between the germline ends. Per germline, CDR1 KGHSH and CDR2 LQKENI. CDR3 nucleotides: TGTGCCAGCTCACTAACGGGTCCGCTATGGGATGAGCAGTTCTTC. Translated, it gives CASSLTGPLWDEQFF.

The genes are TRBV6-5 and TRBJ1-1; D possibly corresponds to TRBD1 (5 bases). The V end was cut by 7 bases, the J end by 1 base, with 10 bases between. This CDR3 region has 13 residues. Germline V lookup: CDR1 MNHEY, CDR2 SVGAGI. The CDR3 protein is CASKHRQNTEAFF. As DNA, the CDR3 is TGTGCCAGCAAGCACAGGCAGAACACTGAAGCTTTCTTT.

Many counts were recorded for this clonotype. The chain couples TRBV20-1 to TRBJ2-6; TRBD2 is a possible D gene (5 bases). There are 15 residues in the CDR3. The germline V gene encodes CDR1 DFQATT and CDR2 SNEGSKA (reference sequence). V lost 3 bases to trimming and J lost 0 bases, with 9 bases between them. CDR3: CSASARGSGANVLTF. For the CDR3, the DNA is TGCAGTGCTAGCGCCCGGGGCTCTGGGGCCAACGTCCTGACTTTC.

This clonotype appeared many times. The V gene is TRBV20-1, the J gene TRBJ1-2, with 7 bases fitting TRBD1. The CDR3 is 14 amino acids. V was pared by 0 bases and J by 4 bases, with 5 bases of the junction left unmatched. Germline lookup yields CDR1 DFQATT and CDR2 SNEGSKA (reference sequence). CDR3 sequence: CSARDPGQVYGYTF. In DNA, the CDR3 is TGCAGTGCTAGAGATCCCGGACAGGTCTATGGCTACACCTTC.

This clonotype was observed many times. J is TRBJ1-5 and V is TRBV19; 8 positions match TRBD1. CDR1 LNHDA and CDR2 SQIVND come from the germline V gene (reference sequence). There are 13 residues in the CDR3. The V segment lost 9 bases and the J segment 7 bases; nucleotides outside the gene matches: 8. This CDR3 is CASQGAGNQPQHF. CDR3 in DNA: TGTGCCAGCCAGGGGGCTGGGAACCAGCCCCAGCATTTT.

The V and J genes are TRBV6-2 or TRBV6-3 and TRBJ2-2; maybe TRBD1 (7 bases). Trimming cost V 10 bases and J 3 bases, with 18 bases left between them. Germline CDR1 MNHEY, CDR2 SVGEGT. This CDR3 region has 15 residues. CDR3 coding DNA: TGTGCCACCCGGACAGGCGGGGTGGACACCGGGGAGCTGTTTTTT. It is translated as CATRTGGVDTGELFF.

This clonotype was detected many times. V usage is TRBV7-2 and J usage is TRBJ2-3; D is ambiguous. The germline CDR1 and CDR2 sequences are SGHTA and FQGNSA. This CDR3 has 13 residues. V dropped 0 bases and J dropped 4 bases, with 5 bases sitting between them. The CDR3 here is CASSLAKADTQYF. The DNA for the CDR3 is TGTGCCAGCAGCTTAGCCAAAGCAGATACGCAGTATTTT.

This clonotype was detected ten times or more. The J gene is TRBJ2-1, the V gene TRBV5-1; D may be TRBD1 or TRBD2 (6 bases each). The CDR3 has 14 residues. In germline, CDR1 is SGHRS, CDR2 YFSETQ. V dropped 3 bases and J dropped 3 bases, with 10 bases sitting between them. The CDR3 loop reads CASSWRDNYNEQFF. CDR3 in DNA: TGCGCCAGCAGCTGGAGGGACAACTACAATGAGCAGTTCTTC.

The chain joins TRBV30 to TRBJ2-7; no definite D call. This CDR3 comprises 11 residues. Germline V lookup: CDR1 GTSNPN, CDR2 SVGIG (reference sequence). V shed 3 bases and J shed 9 bases, with 12 bases lying between them. The CDR3 DNA sequence: TGTGCCTGGAGGGAAGGGCAGAGGCAGTACTTC. This encodes CAWREGQRQYF.

V usage is TRBV30 and J usage is TRBJ2-4; D tentatively fits TRBD1 or TRBD2 (5 bases each). V was trimmed by 3 bases and J by 7 bases, leaving 13 bases between them. Germline-derived CDR1 and CDR2 are GTSNPN and SVGIG (reference sequence). The CDR3 consists of 13 residues. The CDR3 region is CAWSVGGRNIQYF. CDR3 coding DNA: TGTGCCTGGAGCGTTGGGGGTCGGAACATTCAGTACTTC.

The rearrangement uses TRBV7-2 and TRBJ1-2; D gene uncertain. The CDR3 totals 12 residues. Germline V gene data show CDR1 as SGHTA and CDR2 as FQGNSA. Trimming stripped 5 bases from V and 7 bases from J, with 11 bases between. The CDR3 sequence is CASSPDQFGYTF. The DNA for the CDR3 is TGTGCCAGCAGCCCAGACCAGTTTGGCTACACCTTC.

This clonotype was observed many times. The chain carries TRBV15 and TRBJ2-7; D may be TRBD2 (5 bases). Germline V gives CDR1 LNHNV, CDR2 YYDKDF (reference sequence). The V end was cut by 5 bases, the J end by 5 bases, with 19 bases between. CDR3 length: 15 amino acids. CDR3 protein: CATSEPPSLRNEQYF. The CDR3 DNA follows: TGTGCCACCAGCGAGCCCCCTAGCCTACGCAACGAGCAGTACTTC.

The gene calls are TRBV6-2 or TRBV6-3 and TRBJ2-5, with 15 bases identical to TRBD2. Germline loops: CDR1 MNHEY, CDR2 SVGEGT. This CDR3 region has 16 residues. V lost 5 bases to trimming and J lost 5 bases; unmatched junction nucleotides: 6. The CDR3 sequence: CASSDGLAGGVETQYF. CDR3 DNA: TGTGCCAGCAGTGATGGACTAGCGGGAGGGGTGGAGACCCAGTACTTC.

This clonotype was counted only a few times. J is TRBJ2-3 and V is TRBV6-2 or TRBV6-3; 11 bases match TRBD2. This CDR3 contains 16 residues. V shed 5 bases, J shed 2 bases, and the junction held 6 bases outside the gene matches. Germline V lookup: CDR1 MNHEY, CDR2 SVGEGT. This CDR3 is CASSPQGLADTDTQYF. DNA of the CDR3: TGTGCCAGCAGTCCCCAGGGACTAGCGGACACAGATACGCAGTATTTT.

The chain carries TRBV5-6 and TRBJ2-1, with D perhaps matching TRBD1 or TRBD2 (6 bases each). The V end lost 4 bases, the J end lost 1 base, and 15 bases lay between the germline ends. This CDR3 is built from 16 residues. Germline loops: CDR1 SGHDT, CDR2 YYEEEE. CDR3 DNA: TGTGCCAGCAGCCGCACGGGGGCAGTGTCCTACAATGAGCAGTTCTTC. It codes for CASSRTGAVSYNEQFF.

This clonotype was seen only a few times. The chain recombines TRBV5-5 with TRBJ2-7, with 9 bases lining up with TRBD1. Germline lookup yields CDR1 SGHKS and CDR2 YYEKEE (reference sequence). The CDR3 is 15 amino acids. Trimming cost V 7 bases and J 3 bases; bases outside gene matches: 11. Here the CDR3 reads CASGIRTGVGYEQYF. CDR3 coding DNA: TGTGCCAGCGGGATCAGGACAGGGGTGGGCTACGAGCAGTACTTC.

This clonotype was picked up a small number of times. The J gene is TRBJ2-7, the V gene TRBV5-4; 12 bases fit TRBD2. V lost 2 bases and J lost 1; bases outside the gene matches: 1. Germline lookup yields CDR1 SGHNT and CDR2 YYREEE (reference sequence). The CDR3 is 15 amino acids. The chain's CDR3 is CASSFGTSGSYEQYF. CDR3 bases: TGTGCCAGCAGCTTCGGGACTAGCGGGTCCTACGAGCAGTACTTC.

The genes are TRBV7-9 and TRBJ2-3; 8 bases fit TRBD2. Germline-derived CDR1 and CDR2 are SEHNR and FQNEAQ (reference sequence). V lost 4 bases and J lost 1; bases outside the gene matches: 4. The CDR3 runs to 15 residues. CDR3: CASSSSGSGTDTQYF. The CDR3 coding sequence is TGTGCCAGCAGCTCTAGCGGGTCTGGCACAGATACGCAGTATTTT.

V is TRBV4-2 and J is TRBJ2-1; 7 nucleotides agree with TRBD1. Germline CDR1 and CDR2: LGHNA and YNFKEQ. V was pared by 3 bases and J by 4 bases, with 15 bases of the junction left unmatched. The CDR3 is 18 residues long. Written as DNA, the CDR3 is TGTGCCAGCAGCCAGCAGGCCACTACCGGGACAGTTTACAATGAGCAGTTCTTC. Encoded protein: CASSQQATTGTVYNEQFF.

This clonotype was counted only a few times. The chain has TRBV7-2 and TRBJ2-1; 7 positions match TRBD2. CDR3 size: 16 residues. J was trimmed by 5 bases and V by 1 base; bases with no gene match: 8. Germline V lookup: CDR1 SGHTA, CDR2 FQGNSA. CDR3 coding DNA: TGTGCCAGCAGCTTAGATGGAGCGGGGACTGACAATGAGCAGTTCTTC. This translates into CASSLDGAGTDNEQFF.

The CDR3 nucleotides read TGCAGTGCTCAAGGGGGAACGGCTTTAATCCACGAGCAGTACTTC. This gives the protein CSAQGGTALIHEQYF. The gene calls are TRBV20-1 and TRBJ2-7; D might be TRBD1 (6 bases). The CDR3 length is 15 residues. V gave up 5 bases and J gave up 5 bases, with 22 bases separating them. The germline gives CDR1 DFQATT, CDR2 SNEGSKA (reference sequence).

Only a few counts were recorded for this clonotype. V gene TRBV7-9 combines with J gene TRBJ2-7, with D perhaps being TRBD1 or TRBD2 (6 bases each). CDR1 SEHNR and CDR2 FQNEAQ come from the germline V gene (reference sequence). CDR3 length equals 15 residues. V gave up 4 bases and J gave up 4 bases, with 17 bases separating them. For the CDR3, the DNA is TGTGCCAGCAGCTCCCCCCGGACGGGGGCTTACGAGCAGTACTTC. It is translated as CASSSPRTGAYEQYF.

This clonotype was counted at least ten times. The V and J genes are TRBV18 and TRBJ1-1; 7 nucleotides align to TRBD1. Germline V gene lookup returns CDR1 KGHSH and CDR2 LQKENI. The CDR3 length is 17 residues. Trimming removed 2 bases from V and 5 bases from J; junction bases left unmatched: 14. This CDR3 reads CASSPSLTFRGDTEAFF. CDR3 DNA sequence: TGTGCCAGCTCACCAAGTTTGACTTTCAGGGGGGATACTGAAGCTTTCTTT.

This clonotype was counted at least ten times. The chain couples TRBV10-3 to TRBJ1-2; possibly TRBD1 for D (5 bases). The CDR3 loop spans 14 amino acids. Trimming shortened V by 2 bases and J by 4 bases, and 11 bases separated the two germline ends. Germline V lookup: CDR1 ENHRY, CDR2 SYGVKD. CDR3 DNA: TGTGCCATCAGTGAGCAGCAGGGCTTCTATGGCTACACCTTC. It encodes CAISEQQGFYGYTF.

This clonotype showed up many times. This chain uses TRBV2 with TRBJ2-2, with 7 bases fitting TRBD1. V trimming: 2 bases; J trimming: 2 bases; junction bases outside the gene matches: 5. The CDR3 has 16 amino acids. Germline V gene sequence: CDR1 SNHLY, CDR2 FYNNEI. This CDR3 reads CASSEHRDRNTGELFF. DNA for the CDR3: TGTGCCAGCAGTGAACATCGGGACAGAAACACCGGGGAGCTGTTTTTT.